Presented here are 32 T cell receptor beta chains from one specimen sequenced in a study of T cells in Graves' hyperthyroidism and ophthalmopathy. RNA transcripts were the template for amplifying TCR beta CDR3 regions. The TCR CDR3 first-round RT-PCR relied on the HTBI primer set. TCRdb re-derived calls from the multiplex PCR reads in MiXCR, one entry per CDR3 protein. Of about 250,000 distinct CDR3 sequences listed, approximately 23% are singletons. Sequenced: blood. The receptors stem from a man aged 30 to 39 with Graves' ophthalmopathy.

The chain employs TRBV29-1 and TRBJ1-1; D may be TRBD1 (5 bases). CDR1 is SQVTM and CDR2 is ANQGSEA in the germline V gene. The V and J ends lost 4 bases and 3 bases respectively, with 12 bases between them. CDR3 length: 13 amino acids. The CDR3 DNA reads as TGCAGCGTTGGCCCGGACACGGACACTGAAGCTTTCTTT. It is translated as CSVGPDTDTEAFF.

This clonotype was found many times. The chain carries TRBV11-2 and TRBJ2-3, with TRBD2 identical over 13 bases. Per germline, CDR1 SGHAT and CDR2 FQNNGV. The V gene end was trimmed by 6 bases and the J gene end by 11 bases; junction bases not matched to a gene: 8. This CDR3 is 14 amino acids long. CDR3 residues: CASRDGLAGVGQYF. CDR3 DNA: TGTGCCAGCAGAGATGGACTAGCGGGAGTGGGGCAGTATTTT. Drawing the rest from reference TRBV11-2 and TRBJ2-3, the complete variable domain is EAGVAQSPRYKIIEKRQSVAFWCNPISGHATLYWYQQILGQGPKLLIQFQNNGVVDDSQLPKDRFSAERLKGVDSTLKIQPAKLEDSAVYLCASRDGLAGVGQYFGPGTRLTVL.

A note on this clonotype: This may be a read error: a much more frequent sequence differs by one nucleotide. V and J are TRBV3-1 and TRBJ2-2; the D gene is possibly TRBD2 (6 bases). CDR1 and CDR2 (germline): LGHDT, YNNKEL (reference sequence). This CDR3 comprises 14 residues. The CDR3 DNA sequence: TGTGCCAGCAGCCAATTCCGGAGCACCGGGGGGCTGTTTTTT. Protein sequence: CASSQFRSTGGLFF.

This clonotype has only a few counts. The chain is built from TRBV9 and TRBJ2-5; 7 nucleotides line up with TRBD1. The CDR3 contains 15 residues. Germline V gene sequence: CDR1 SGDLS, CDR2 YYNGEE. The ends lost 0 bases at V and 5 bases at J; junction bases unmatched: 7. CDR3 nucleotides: TGTGCCAGCAGCGTAGGGAACAGGGGTTTGGAGACCCAGTACTTC. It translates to CASSVGNRGLETQYF. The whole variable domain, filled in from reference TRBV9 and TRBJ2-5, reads DSGVTQTPKHLITATGQRVTLRCSPRSGDLSVYWYQQSLDQGLQFLIQYYNGEERAKGNILERFSAQQFPDLHSELNLSSLELGDSALYFCASSVGNRGLETQYFGPGTRLLVL.

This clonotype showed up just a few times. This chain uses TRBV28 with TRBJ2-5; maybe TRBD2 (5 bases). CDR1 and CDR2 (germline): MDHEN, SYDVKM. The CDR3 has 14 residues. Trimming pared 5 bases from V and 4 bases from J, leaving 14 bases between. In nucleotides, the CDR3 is TGTGCCAGCAGTACCGCGGAGGTTCGAGAGACCCAGTACTTC. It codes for CASSTAEVRETQYF.

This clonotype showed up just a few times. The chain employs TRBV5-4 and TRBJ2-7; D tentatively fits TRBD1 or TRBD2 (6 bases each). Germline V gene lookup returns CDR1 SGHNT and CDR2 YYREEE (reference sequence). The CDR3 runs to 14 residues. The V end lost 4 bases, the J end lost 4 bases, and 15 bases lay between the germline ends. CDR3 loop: CASSPTGARYEQYF. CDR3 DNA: TGTGCCAGCAGCCCTACGGGGGCGCGGTACGAGCAGTACTTC.

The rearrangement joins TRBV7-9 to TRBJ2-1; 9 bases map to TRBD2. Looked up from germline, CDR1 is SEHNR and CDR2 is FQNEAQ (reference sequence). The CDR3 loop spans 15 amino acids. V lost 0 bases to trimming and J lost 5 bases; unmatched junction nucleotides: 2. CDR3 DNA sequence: TGTGCCAGCAGCTTAGCTAGCGGGAGTGACAATGAGCAGTTCTTC. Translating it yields CASSLASGSDNEQFF.

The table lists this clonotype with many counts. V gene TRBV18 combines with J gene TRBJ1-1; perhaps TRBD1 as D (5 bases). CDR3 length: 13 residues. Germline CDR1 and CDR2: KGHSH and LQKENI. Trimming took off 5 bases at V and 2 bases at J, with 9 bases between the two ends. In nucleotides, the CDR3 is TGTGCCAGCTCAGCGACAGTAAACACTGAAGCTTTCTTT. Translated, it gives CASSATVNTEAFF.

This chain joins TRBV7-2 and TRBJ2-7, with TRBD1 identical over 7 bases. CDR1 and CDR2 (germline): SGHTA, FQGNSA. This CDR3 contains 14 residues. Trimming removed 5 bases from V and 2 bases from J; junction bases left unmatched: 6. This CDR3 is CASSVRQGAYEQYF. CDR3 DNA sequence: TGTGCCAGCAGCGTCCGACAGGGCGCCTACGAGCAGTACTTC.

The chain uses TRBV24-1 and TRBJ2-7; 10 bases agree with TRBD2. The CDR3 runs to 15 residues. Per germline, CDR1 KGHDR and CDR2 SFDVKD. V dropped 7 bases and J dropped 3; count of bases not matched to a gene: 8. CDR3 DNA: TGTGCCACCAGCGAAGGGTCTAGCGGGAGCTACGAGCAGTACTTC. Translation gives CATSEGSSGSYEQYF.

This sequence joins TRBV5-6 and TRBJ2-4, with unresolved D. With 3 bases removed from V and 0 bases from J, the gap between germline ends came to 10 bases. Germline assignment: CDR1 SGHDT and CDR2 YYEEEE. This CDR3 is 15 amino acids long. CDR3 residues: CASSSYGGAKNIQYF. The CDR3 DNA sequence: TGTGCCAGCAGCTCCTATGGCGGAGCCAAAAACATTCAGTACTTC.

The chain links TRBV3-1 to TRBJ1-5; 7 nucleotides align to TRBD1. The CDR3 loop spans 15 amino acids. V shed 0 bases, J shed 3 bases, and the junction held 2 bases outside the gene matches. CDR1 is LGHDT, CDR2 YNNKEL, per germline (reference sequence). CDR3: CASSQDTGANQPQHF. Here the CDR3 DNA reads TGTGCCAGCAGCCAAGATACAGGGGCCAATCAGCCCCAGCATTTT.

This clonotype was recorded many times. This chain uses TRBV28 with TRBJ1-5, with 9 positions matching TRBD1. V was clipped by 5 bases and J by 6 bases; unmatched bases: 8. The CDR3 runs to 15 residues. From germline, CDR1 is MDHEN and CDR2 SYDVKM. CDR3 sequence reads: CASSTHRGLGQPQHF. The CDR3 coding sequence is TGTGCCAGCAGTACCCACAGGGGGCTAGGTCAGCCCCAGCATTTT.

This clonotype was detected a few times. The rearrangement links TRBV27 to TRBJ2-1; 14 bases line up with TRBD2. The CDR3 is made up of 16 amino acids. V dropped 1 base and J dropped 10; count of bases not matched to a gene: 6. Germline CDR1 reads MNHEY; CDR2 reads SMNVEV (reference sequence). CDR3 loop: CASSLFQGLAGEEQFF. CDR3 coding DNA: TGTGCCAGCAGTTTATTCCAGGGACTAGCGGGAGAGGAGCAGTTCTTC.

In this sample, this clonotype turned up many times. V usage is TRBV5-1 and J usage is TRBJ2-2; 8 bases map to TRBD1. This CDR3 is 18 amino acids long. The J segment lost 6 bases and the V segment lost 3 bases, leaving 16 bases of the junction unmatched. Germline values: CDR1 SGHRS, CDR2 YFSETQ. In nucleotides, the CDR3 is TGCGCCAGCAGCTGGGGAGGCCAGGGACAGGTCCTCGCCGGGGAGCTGTTTTTT. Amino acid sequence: CASSWGGQGQVLAGELFF.

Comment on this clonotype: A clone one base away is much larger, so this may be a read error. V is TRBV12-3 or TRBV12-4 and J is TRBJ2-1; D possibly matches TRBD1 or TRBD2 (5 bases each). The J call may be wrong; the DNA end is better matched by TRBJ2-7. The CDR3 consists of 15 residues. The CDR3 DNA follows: TGTGCCAGCACCCGGGACGACGGACGTTACAATGAGCAGTACTTC. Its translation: CASTRDDGRYNEQYF.

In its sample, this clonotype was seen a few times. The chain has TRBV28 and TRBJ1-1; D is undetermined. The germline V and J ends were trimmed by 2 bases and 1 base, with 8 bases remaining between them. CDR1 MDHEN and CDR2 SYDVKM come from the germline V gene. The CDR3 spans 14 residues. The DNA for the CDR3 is TGTGCCAGCAGTTTAGGTGCGGAGAACACTGAAGCTTTCTTT. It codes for CASSLGAENTEAFF.

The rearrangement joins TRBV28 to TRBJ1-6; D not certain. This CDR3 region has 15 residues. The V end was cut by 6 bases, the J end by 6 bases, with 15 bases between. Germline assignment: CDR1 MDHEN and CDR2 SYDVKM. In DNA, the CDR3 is TGTGCCAGCAGCCAGACTGGGTTGGCTAATTCACCCCTCCACTTT. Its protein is CASSQTGLANSPLHF.

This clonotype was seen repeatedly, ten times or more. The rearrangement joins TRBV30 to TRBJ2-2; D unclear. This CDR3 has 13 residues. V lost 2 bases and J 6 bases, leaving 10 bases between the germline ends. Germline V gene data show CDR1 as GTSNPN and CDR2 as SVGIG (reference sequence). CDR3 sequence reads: CAWSIQQAGELFF. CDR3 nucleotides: TGTGCCTGGAGTATCCAGCAAGCCGGGGAGCTGTTTTTT.

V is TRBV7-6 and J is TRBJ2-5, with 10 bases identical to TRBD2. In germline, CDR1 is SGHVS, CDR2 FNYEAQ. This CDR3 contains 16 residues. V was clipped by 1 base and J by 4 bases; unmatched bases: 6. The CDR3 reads CASSLELAGVGETQYF. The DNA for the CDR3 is TGTGCCAGCAGCTTAGAGCTAGCGGGAGTGGGAGAGACCCAGTACTTC.

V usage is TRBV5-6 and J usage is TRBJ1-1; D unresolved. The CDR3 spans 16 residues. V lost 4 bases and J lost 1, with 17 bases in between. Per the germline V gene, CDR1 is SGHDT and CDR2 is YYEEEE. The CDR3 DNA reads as TGTGCCAGCAGCCCAAACGGAGGCCGGCCGAACACTGAAGCTTTCTTT. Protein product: CASSPNGGRPNTEAFF. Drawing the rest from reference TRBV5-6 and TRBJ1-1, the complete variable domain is DAGVTQSPTHLIKTRGQQVTLRCSPKSGHDTVSWYQQALGQGPQFIFQYYEEEERQRGNFPDRFSGHQFPNYSSELNVNALLLGDSALYLCASSPNGGRPNTEAFFGQGTRLTVV.

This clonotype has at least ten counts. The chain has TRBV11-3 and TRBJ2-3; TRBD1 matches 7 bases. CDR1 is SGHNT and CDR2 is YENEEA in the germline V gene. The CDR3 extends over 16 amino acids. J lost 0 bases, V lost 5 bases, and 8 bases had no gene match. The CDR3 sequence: CASSDPQGISTDTQYF. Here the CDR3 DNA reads TGTGCCAGCAGCGACCCACAGGGGATTAGCACAGATACGCAGTATTTT.

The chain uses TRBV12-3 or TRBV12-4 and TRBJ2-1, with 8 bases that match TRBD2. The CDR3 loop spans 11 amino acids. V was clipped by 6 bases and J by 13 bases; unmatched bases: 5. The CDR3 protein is CASRVAGSQFF. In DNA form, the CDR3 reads TGTGCCAGCAGAGTAGCGGGATCCCAGTTCTTC.

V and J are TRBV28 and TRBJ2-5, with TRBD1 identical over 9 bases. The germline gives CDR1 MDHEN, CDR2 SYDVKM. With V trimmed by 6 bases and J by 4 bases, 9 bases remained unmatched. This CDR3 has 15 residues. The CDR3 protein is CASSRGTGNRETQYF. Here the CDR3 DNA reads TGTGCCAGCAGCAGAGGGACAGGGAATCGAGAGACCCAGTACTTC. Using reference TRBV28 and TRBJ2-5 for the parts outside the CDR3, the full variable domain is DVKVTQSSRYLVKRTGEKVFLECVQDMDHENMFWYRQDPGLGLRLIYFSYDVKMKEKGDIPEGYSVSREKKERFSLILESASTNQTSMYLCASSRGTGNRETQYFGPGTRLLVL.

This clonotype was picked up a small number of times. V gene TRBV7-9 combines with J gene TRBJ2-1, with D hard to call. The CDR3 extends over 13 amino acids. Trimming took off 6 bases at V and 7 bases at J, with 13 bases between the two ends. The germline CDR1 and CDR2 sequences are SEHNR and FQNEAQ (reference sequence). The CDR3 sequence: CASSTGPRNEQFF. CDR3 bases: TGTGCCAGCAGTACGGGCCCGCGGAATGAGCAGTTCTTC.

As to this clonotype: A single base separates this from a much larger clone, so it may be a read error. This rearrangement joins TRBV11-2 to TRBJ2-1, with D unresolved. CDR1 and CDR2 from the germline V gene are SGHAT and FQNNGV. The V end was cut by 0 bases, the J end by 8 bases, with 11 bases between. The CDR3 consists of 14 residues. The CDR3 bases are TGTGCCAGCAGCTTAGATTTGTTGGTAGATGAGCAGTTCTTC. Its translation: CASSLDLLVDEQFF.

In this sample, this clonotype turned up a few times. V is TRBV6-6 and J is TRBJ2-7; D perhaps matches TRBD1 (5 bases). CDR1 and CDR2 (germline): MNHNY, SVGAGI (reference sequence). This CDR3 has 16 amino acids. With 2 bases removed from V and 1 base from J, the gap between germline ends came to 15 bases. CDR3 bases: TGTGCCAGCAGTTACGTGGGCCAGGGTGTATCCTACGAGCAGTACTTC. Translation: CASSYVGQGVSYEQYF.

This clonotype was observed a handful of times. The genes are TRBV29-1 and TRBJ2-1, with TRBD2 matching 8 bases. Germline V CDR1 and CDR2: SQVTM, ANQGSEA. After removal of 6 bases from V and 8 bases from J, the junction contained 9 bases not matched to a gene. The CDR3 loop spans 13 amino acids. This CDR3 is CSVGRGGLDEQFF. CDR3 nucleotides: TGCAGCGTCGGACGGGGGGGGCTCGATGAGCAGTTCTTC.

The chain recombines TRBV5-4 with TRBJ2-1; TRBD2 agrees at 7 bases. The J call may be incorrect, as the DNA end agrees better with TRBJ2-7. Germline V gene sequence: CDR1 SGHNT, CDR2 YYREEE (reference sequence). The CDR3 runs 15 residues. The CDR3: CASSQGLLSYNEQYF. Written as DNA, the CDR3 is TGTGCCAGCAGCCAGGGACTACTCTCCTACAATGAGCAGTACTTC.

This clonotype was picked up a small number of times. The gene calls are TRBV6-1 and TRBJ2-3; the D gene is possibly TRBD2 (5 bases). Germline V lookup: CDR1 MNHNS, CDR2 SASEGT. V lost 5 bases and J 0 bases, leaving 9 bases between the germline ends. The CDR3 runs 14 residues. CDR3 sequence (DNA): TGTGCCAGCAGTTCCCGGACTAGCACAGATACGCAGTATTTT. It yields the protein CASSSRTSTDTQYF.

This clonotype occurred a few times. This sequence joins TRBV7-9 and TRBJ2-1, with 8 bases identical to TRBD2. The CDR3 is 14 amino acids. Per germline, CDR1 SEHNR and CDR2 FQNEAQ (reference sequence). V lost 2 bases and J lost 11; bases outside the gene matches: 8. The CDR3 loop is CASSLLATGGKQFF. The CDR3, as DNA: TGTGCCAGCAGCTTACTAGCTACGGGAGGGAAGCAGTTCTTC.

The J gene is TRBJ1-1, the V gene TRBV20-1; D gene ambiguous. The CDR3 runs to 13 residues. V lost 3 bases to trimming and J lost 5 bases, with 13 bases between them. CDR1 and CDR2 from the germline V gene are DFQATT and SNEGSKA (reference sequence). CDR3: CSASPKGRTEAFF. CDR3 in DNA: TGCAGTGCTAGCCCGAAGGGTCGGACTGAAGCTTTCTTT.